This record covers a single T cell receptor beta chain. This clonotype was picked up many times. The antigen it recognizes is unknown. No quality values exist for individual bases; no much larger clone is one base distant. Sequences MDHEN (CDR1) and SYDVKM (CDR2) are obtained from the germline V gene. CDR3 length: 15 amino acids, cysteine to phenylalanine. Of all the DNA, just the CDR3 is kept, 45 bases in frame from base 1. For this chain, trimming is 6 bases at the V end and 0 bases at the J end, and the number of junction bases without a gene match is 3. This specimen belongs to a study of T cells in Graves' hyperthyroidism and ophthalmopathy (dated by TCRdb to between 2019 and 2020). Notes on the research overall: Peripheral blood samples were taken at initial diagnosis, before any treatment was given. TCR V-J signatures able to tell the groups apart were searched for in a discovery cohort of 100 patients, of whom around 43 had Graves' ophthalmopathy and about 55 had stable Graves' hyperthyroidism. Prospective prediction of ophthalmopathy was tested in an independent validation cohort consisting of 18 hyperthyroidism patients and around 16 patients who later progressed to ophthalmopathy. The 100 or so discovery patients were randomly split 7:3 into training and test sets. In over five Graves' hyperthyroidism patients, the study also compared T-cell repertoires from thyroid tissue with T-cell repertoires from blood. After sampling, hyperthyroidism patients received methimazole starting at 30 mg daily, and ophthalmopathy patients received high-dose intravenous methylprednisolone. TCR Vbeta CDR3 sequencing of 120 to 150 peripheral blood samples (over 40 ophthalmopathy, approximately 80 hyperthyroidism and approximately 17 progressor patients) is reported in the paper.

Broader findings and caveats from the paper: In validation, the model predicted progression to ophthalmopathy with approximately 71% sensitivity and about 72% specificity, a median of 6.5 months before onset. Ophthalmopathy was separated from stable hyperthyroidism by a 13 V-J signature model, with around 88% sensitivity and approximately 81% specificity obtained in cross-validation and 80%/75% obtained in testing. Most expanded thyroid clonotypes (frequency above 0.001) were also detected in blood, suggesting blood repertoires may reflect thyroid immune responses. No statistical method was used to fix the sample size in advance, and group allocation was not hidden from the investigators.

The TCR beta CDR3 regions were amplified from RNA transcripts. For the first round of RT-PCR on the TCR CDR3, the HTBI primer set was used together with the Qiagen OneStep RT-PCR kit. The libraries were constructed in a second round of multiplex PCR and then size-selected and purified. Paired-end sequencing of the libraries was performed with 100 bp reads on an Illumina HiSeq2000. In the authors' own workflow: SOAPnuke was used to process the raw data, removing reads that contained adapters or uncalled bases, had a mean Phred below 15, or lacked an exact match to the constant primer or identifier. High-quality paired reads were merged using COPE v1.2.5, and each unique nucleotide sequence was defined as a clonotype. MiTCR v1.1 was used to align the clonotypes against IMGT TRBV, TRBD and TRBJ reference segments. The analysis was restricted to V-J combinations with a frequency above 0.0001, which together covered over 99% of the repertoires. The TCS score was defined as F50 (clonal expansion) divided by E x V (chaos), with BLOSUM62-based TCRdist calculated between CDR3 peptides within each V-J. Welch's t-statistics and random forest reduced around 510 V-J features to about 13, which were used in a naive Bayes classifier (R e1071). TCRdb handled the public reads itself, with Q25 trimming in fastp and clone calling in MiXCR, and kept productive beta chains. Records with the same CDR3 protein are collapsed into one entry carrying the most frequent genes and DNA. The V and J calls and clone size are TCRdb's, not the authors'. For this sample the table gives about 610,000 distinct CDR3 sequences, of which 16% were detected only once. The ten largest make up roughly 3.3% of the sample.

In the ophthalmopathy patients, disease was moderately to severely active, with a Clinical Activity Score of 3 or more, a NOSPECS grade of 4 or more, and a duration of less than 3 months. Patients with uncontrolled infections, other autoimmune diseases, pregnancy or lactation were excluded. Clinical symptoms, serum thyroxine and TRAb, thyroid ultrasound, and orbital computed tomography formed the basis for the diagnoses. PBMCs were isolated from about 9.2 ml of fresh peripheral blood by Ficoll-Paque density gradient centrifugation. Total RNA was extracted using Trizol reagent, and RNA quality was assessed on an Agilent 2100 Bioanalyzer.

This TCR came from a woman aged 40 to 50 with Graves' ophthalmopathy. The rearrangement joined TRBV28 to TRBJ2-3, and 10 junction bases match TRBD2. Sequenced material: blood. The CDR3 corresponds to CASREAGGSTDTQYF. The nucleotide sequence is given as TGTGCCAGCAGGGAAGCGGGAGGGAGCACAGATACGCAGTATTTT. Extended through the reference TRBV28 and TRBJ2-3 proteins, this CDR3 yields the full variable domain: DVKVTQSSRYLVKRTGEKVFLECVQDMDHENMFWYRQDPGLGLRLIYFSYDVKMKEKGDIPEGYSVSREKKERFSLILESASTNQTSMYLCASREAGGSTDTQYFGPGTRLTVL.